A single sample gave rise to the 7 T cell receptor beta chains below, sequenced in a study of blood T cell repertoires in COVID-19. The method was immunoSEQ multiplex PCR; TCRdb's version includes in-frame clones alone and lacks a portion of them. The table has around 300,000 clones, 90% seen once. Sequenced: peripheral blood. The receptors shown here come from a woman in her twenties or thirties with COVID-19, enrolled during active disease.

CDR3 loop: CAWRVASGANVLTF. CDR3 DNA sequence: TGTGCCTGGAGAGTGGCTTCCGGGGCCAACGTCCTGACTTTC. The genes are TRBV30 and TRBJ2-6; D gene ambiguous. V was shortened by 3 bases and J by 4 bases, with 10 bases between the two germline ends. This CDR3 region has 14 residues. In germline, CDR1 is GTSNPN, CDR2 SVGIG (reference sequence). The full variable domain, in which reference TRBV30 and TRBJ2-6 provide the parts outside the CDR3, is SQTIHQWPATLVQPVGSPLSLECTVEGTSNPNLYWYRQAAGRGLQLLFYSVGIGQISSEVPQNLSASRPQDRQFILSSKKLLLSDSGFYLCAWRVASGANVLTFGAGSRLTVL.

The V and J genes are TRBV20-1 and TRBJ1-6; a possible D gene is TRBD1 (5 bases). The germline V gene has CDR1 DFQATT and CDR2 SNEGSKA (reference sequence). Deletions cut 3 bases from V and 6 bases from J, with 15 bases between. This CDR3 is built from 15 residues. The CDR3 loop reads CSASKSGATNSPLHF. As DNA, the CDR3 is TGCAGTGCTAGTAAGAGTGGGGCTACTAATTCACCCCTCCACTTT.

The CDR3 region is CASSKADRPFSGNTIYF. The CDR3 DNA follows: TGTGCCAGCAGCAAAGCGGACAGGCCCTTCTCTGGAAACACCATATATTTT. The chain links TRBV21-1 to TRBJ1-3; the table names TRBD1, a call not compared with the DNA. TRBV21-1 is annotated as a pseudogene. This CDR3 spans 17 amino acids.

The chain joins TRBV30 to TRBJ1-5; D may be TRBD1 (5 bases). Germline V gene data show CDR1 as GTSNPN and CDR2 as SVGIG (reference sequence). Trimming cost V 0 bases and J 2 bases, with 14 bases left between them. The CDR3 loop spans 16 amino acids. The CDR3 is CAWSVGQGRGNQPQHF. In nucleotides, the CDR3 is TGTGCCTGGAGTGTAGGGCAGGGTCGGGGCAATCAGCCCCAGCATTTT.

The CDR3 region has the DNA TGTGCCAGCAGTGGGACATTTGGCAATCAGCCCCAGCATTTT. Residues: CASSGTFGNQPQHF. The V gene is TRBV2, the J gene TRBJ1-5; TRBD1 is a possible D gene (5 bases). The CDR3 has 14 amino acids. Germline assignment: CDR1 SNHLY and CDR2 FYNNEI. With 4 bases removed from V and 2 bases from J, the gap between germline ends came to 9 bases.

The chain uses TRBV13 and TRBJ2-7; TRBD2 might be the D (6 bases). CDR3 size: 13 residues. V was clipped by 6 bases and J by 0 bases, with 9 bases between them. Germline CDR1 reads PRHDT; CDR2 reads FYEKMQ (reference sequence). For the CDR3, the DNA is TGTGCCAGCAGGGACTATACCTCCTACGAGCAGTACTTC. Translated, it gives CASRDYTSYEQYF. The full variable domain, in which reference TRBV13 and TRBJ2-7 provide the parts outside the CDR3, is AAGVIQSPRHLIKEKRETATLKCYPIPRHDTVYWYQQGPGQDPQFLISFYEKMQSDKGSIPDRFSAQQFSDYHSELNMSSLELGDSALYFCASRDYTSYEQYFGPGTRLTVT.

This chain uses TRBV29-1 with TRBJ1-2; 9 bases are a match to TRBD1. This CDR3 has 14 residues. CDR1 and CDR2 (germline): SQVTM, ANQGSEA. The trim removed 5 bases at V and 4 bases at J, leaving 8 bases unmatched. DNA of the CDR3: TGCAGCGTTCGTCCCGGGACAGGGATCTATGGCTACACCTTC. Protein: CSVRPGTGIYGYTF. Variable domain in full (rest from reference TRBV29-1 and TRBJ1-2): SAVISQKPSRDICQRGTSLTIQCQVDSQVTMMFWYRQQPGQSLTLIATANQGSEATYESGFVIDKFPISRPNLTFSTLTVSNMSPEDSSIYLCSVRPGTGIYGYTFGSGTRLTVV.